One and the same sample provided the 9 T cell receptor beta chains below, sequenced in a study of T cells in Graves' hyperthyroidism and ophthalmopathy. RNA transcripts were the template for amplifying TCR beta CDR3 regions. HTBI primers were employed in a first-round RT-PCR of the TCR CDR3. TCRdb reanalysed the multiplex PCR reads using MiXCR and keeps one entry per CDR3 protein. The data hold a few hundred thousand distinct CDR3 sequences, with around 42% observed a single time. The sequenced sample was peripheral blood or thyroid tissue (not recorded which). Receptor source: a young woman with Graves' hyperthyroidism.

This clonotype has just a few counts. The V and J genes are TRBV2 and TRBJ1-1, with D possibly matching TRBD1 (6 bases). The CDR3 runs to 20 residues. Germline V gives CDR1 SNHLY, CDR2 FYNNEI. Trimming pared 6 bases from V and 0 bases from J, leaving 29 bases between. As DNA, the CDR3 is TGTGCCAGCAGCCTTTCCAATCCGGGACACAGGCATAGTATGAACACTGAAGCTTTCTTT. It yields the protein CASSLSNPGHRHSMNTEAFF.

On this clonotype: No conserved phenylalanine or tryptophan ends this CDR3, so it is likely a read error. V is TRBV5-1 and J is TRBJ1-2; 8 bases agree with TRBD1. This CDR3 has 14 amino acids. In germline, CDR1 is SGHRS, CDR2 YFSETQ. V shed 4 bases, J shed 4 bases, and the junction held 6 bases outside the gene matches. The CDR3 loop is CASSLGQERYGYTL. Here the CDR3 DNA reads TGCGCCAGCAGCCTGGGACAGGAGCGCTATGGCTACACCCTC.

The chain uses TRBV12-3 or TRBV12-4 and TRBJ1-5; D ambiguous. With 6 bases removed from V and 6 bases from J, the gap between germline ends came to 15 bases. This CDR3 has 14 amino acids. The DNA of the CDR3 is TGTGCCAGCAGGCCGCGGGGTTGGAGTCAGCCCCAGCATTTT. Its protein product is CASRPRGWSQPQHF.

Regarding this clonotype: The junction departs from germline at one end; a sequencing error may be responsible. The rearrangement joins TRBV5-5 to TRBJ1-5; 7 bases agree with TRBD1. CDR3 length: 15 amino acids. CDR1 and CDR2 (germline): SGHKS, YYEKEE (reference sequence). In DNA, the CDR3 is TGCGCCAGCAGCTTGGGACAGCATAGCAATCAGCCCCAGCATTTT. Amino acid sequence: CASSLGQHSNQPQHF.

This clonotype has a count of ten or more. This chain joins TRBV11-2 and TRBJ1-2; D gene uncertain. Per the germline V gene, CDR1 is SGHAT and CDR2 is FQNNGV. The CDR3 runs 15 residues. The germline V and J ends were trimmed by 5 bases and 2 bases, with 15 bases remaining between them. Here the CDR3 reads CASSLDLNVNYGYTF. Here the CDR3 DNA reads TGTGCCAGCAGCCTTGACCTAAACGTGAACTATGGCTACACCTTC.

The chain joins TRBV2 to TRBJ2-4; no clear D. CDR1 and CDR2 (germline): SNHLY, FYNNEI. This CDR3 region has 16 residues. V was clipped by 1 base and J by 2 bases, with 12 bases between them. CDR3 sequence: CASSEVGPSTKNIQYF. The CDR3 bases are TGTGCCAGCAGTGAAGTCGGTCCCAGTACCAAAAACATTCAGTACTTC.

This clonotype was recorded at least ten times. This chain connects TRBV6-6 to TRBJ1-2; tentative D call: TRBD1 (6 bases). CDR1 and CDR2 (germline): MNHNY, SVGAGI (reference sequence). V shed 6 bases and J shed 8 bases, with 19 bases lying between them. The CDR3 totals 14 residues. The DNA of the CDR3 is TGTGCCAGCAGAAGTGGTGGGGGGGCTGGAGGCTACACCTTC. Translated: CASRSGGGAGGYTF.

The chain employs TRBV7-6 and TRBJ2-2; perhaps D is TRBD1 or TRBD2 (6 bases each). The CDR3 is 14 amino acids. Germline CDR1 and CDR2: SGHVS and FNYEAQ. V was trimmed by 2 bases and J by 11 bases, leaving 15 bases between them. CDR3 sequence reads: CASSLMGGWGELFF. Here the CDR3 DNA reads TGTGCCAGCAGCTTAATGGGGGGCTGGGGCGAGCTGTTTTTT.

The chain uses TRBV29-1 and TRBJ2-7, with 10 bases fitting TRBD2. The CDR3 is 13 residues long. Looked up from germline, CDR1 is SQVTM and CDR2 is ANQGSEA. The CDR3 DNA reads TGCAGTTTATCTCTAGCGGGAGTCCACGAGCAGTACTTC. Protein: CSLSLAGVHEQYF.